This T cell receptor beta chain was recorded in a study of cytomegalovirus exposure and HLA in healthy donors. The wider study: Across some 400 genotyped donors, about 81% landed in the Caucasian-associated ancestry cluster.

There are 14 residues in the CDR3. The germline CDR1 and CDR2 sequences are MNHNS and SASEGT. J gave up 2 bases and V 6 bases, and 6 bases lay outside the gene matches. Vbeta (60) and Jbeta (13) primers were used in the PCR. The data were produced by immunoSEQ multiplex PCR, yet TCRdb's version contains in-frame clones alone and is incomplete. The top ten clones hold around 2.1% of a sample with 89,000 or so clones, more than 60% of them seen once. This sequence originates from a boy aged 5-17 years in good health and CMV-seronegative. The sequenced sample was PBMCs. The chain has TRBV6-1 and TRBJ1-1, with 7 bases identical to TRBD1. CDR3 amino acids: CASSHSGGNTEAFF. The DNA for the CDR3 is TGTGCCAGCAGCCACTCAGGGGGTAACACTGAAGCTTTCTTT.